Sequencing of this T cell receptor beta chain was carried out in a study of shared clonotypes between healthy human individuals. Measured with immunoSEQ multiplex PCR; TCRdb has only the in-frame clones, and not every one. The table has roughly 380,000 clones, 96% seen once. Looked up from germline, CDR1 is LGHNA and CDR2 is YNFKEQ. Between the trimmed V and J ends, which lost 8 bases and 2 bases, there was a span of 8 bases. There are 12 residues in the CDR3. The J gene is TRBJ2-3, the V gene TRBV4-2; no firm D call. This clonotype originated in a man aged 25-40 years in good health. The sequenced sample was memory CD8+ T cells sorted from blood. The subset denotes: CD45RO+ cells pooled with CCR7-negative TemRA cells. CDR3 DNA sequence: TGTGCCAGCGCCGGATACACAGATACGCAGTATTTT. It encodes CASAGYTDTQYF.